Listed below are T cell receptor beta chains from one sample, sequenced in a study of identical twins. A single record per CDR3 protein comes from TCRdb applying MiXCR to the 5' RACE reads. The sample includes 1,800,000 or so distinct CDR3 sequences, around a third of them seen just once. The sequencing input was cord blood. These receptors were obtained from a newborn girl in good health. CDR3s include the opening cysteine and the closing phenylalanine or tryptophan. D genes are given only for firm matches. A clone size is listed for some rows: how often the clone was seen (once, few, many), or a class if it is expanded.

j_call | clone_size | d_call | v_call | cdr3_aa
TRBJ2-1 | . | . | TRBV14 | CASNAGGGAYNEQFF
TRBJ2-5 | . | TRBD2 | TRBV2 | CASSRTSGGLTQYF
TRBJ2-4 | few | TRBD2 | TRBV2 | CASTGGRAEGLAKNIQYF
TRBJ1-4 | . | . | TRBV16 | CASSQPGHNEKLFF
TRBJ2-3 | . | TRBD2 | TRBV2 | CASIRTSRSTTRYF
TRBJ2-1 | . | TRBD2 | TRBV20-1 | CSVASGGAHEQFF
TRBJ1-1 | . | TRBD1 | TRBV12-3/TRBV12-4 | CASSLRQGRGEAFF
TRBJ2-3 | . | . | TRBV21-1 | CATDSLEEGADTQYF
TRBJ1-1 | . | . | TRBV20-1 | CSARGRAIWNTEAFF
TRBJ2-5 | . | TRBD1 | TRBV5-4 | CASSLRTGARQETQYF
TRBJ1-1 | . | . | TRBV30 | CAWRLQTNTEAFF
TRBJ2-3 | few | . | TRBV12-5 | CASGLSGSSTDTQYF
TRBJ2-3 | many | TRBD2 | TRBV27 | CASSFQREGDTQYF
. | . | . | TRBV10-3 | CAISGWIEGNEQYF
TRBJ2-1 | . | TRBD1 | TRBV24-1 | CATSDPGQGSDEQFF
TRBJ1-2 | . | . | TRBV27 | CASSFRTRPASNYGYTF
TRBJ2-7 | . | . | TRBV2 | CASTSRLGYEQYF
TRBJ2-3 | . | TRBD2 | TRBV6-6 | CASSYPTSGVDTDTQYF
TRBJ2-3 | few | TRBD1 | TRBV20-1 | CSARTPGTGLDTQYF
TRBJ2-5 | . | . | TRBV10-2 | CASSLGQGVGGQYF
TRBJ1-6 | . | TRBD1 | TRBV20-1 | CSAKTGGYNSPLHF
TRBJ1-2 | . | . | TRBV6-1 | CASILHGAYGYTF
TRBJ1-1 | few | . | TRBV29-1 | CSVERKHMNTEAFF
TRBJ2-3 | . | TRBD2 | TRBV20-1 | CSAIAASGSFGTDTQYF
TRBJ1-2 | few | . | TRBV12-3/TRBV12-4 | CASSSPPHYGYTF
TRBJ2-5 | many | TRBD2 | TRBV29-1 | CSVEGLARETQYF
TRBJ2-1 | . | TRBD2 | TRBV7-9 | CASSSTTSGTYNEQFF
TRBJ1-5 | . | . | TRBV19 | CASNGGRNSNQPQHF